What follows are 19 T cell receptor beta chains derived from one specimen sequenced in a study of blood T cell repertoires in COVID-19. Generated by immunoSEQ multiplex PCR, the TCRdb table keeps only in-frame clones and is missing some. The sample has 90,000 to 130,000 clones; 80% to 90% are singletons. The specimen was peripheral blood. The receptor source for this set is a woman between 55 and 75 years old with acute or convalescent COVID-19.

The chain couples TRBV5-1 to TRBJ1-2, with a tentative D call TRBD1 (5 bases). CDR1 and CDR2 from the germline V gene are SGHRS and YFSETQ. V lost 3 bases and J 8 bases, leaving 17 bases between the germline ends. This CDR3 spans 14 amino acids. The CDR3 DNA is TGCGCCAGCAGCTCCGACCTCGGGGGGAGCGGCTACACCTTC. It specifies CASSSDLGGSGYTF.

J is TRBJ1-5 and V is TRBV28; D is uncertain. There are 11 residues in the CDR3. Germline V gene data show CDR1 as MDHEN and CDR2 as SYDVKM. V dropped 6 bases and J dropped 4 bases, with 4 bases sitting between them. Here the CDR3 reads CASSLNQPQHF. CDR3 DNA: TGTGCCAGCAGCCTTAATCAGCCCCAGCATTTT.

This clone was detected once. The rearrangement uses TRBV30 and TRBJ1-2; 7 nucleotides line up with TRBD1. V shed 0 bases, J shed 3 bases, and the junction held 4 bases outside the gene matches. CDR3 length equals 14 residues. Germline lookup yields CDR1 GTSNPN and CDR2 SVGIG (reference sequence). This CDR3 reads CAWSVTGADYGYTF. CDR3 DNA: TGTGCCTGGAGTGTAACAGGGGCGGACTATGGCTACACCTTC.

The V gene is TRBV18, the J gene TRBJ1-3; a weak D match, TRBD1 (5 bases). Germline V lookup: CDR1 KGHSH, CDR2 LQKENI. The CDR3 runs 13 residues. V was clipped by 3 bases and J by 5 bases, with 8 bases between them. CDR3 nucleotide sequence: TGTGCCAGCTCACCGGAGGGGAGAAACACCATATATTTT. Encoded protein: CASSPEGRNTIYF.

The chain employs TRBV7-3 and TRBJ2-1, with a tentative D call TRBD2 (6 bases). Per the germline V gene, CDR1 is SGHTA and CDR2 is FQGTGA. The V end was cut by 5 bases, the J end by 7 bases, with 21 bases between. The CDR3 is 16 amino acids. CDR3 protein: CASSPSAGSTVNEQFF. DNA of the CDR3: TGTGCCAGCAGCCCGTCAGCGGGCTCTACGGTGAATGAGCAGTTCTTC.

The chain couples TRBV21-1 to TRBJ1-2; the table's TRBD1 call for D was not verified on the DNA. TRBV21-1 is tagged as a pseudogene. This CDR3 contains 15 residues. Written as DNA, the CDR3 is TGTGCCAGCAGCACACCCAGGGGGCAAAGAGTTGGCTACACCTTC. Amino acid sequence: CASSTPRGQRVGYTF.

The rearrangement uses TRBV5-1 and TRBJ2-2, with TRBD2 identical over 8 bases. Germline V gene sequence: CDR1 SGHRS, CDR2 YFSETQ. The CDR3 covers 17 residues. The V gene end was trimmed by 1 base and the J gene end by 2 bases; junction bases not matched to a gene: 7. CDR3 protein: CASSLTSGGSNTGELFF. CDR3 nucleotide sequence: TGCGCCAGCAGCTTGACAAGCGGGGGATCCAACACCGGGGAGCTGTTTTTT.

The rearrangement uses TRBV4-1 and TRBJ2-7, with D possibly matching TRBD1 (5 bases). The CDR3 covers 15 residues. V lost 0 bases to trimming and J lost 0 bases, with 9 bases between them. Germline values: CDR1 MGHRA, CDR2 YSYEKL. CDR3 nucleotides: TGCGCCAGCAGCCAAGAAAGGACACCCTCCTACGAGCAGTACTTC. Its protein is CASSQERTPSYEQYF.

J is TRBJ2-1 and V is TRBV10-3; 9 bases map to TRBD2. From germline, CDR1 is ENHRY and CDR2 SYGVKD. The CDR3 length is 17 residues. After removal of 2 bases from V and 9 bases from J, the junction contained 14 bases not matched to a gene. CDR3 sequence: CAISEPHGRGGASEQFF. Written as DNA, the CDR3 is TGTGCCATCAGTGAGCCCCATGGGCGCGGGGGGGCGAGTGAGCAGTTCTTC.

The chain couples TRBV2 to TRBJ2-5; D call uncertain. The germline V gene encodes CDR1 SNHLY and CDR2 FYNNEI. The CDR3 spans 14 residues. V shed 5 bases and J shed 2 bases, with 12 bases lying between them. DNA of the CDR3: TGTGCCAGCAGTCCTCCGGGTCCGCAAGAGACCCAGTACTTC. Protein sequence: CASSPPGPQETQYF.

The V and J genes are TRBV28 and TRBJ2-7, with 7 bases identical to TRBD2. The CDR3 contains 14 residues. The junction had 15 bases not matched to a gene; V was cut back by 4 bases and J by 12 bases. The germline CDR1 and CDR2 sequences are MDHEN and SYDVKM. Here the CDR3 DNA reads TGTGCCAGCAGTTCCTGGGCGGGGGAGCTACTGGGGTACTTC. This encodes CASSSWAGELLGYF.

This rearrangement joins TRBV15 to TRBJ1-1, with no clear D. The CDR3 extends over 13 amino acids. The V gene lost 0 bases and the J gene lost 7 bases, with 9 bases spanning the gap. Germline V gives CDR1 LNHNV, CDR2 YYDKDF (reference sequence). The CDR3 DNA reads as TGTGCCACCAGCAGAGATGCAGGCCTTGAAGCTTTCTTT. This translates into CATSRDAGLEAFF.

The chain combines TRBV5-1 with TRBJ1-2, with D possibly TRBD1 on 6 matching bases. The length of the CDR3 is 13 residues. Germline-derived CDR1 and CDR2 are SGHRS and YFSETQ. Trimming removed 0 bases from V and 6 bases from J, with 9 bases in between. The CDR3 region has the DNA TGCGCCAGCAGCTTGGCAGGGGTCGATGGCTACACCTTC. The encoded protein is CASSLAGVDGYTF.

This clone was seen once. This sequence joins TRBV5-1 and TRBJ2-7, with 11 bases aligning to TRBD2. This CDR3 comprises 14 residues. V dropped 2 bases and J dropped 3; count of bases not matched to a gene: 1. Germline lookup yields CDR1 SGHRS and CDR2 YFSETQ. The DNA of the CDR3 is TGCGCCAGCAGCTTCACTAGCGGGGGCTACGAGCAGTACTTC. As protein: CASSFTSGGYEQYF.

The chain joins TRBV7-6 to TRBJ2-3; D might be TRBD1 (6 bases). The CDR3 sequence is 21 residues long. Germline V CDR1 and CDR2: SGHVS, FNYEAQ. V was shortened by 1 base and J by 2 bases, with 28 bases between the two germline ends. CDR3 nucleotides: TGTGCCAGCAGCTTAGTGGATAGTAGGTATCAGGGGACGCAATACACAGATACGCAGTATTTT. Amino acids: CASSLVDSRYQGTQYTDTQYF. The complete variable domain, with remaining parts taken from reference TRBV7-6 and TRBJ2-3, reads GAGVSQSPRYKVTKRGQDVALRCDPISGHVSLYWYRQALGQGPEFLTYFNYEAQQDKSGLPNDRFSAERPEGSISTLTIQRTEQRDSAMYRCASSLVDSRYQGTQYTDTQYFGPGTRLTVL.

The CDR3 loop reads CASSPNHRDRSEQYF. The DNA for the CDR3 is TGCGCCAGCAGTCCCAATCACAGGGATCGGAGCGAGCAGTACTTC. The chain is built from TRBV23-1 and TRBJ2-7, with D tentatively TRBD1 (6 bases). TRBV23-1 is marked as an open reading frame, function uncertain. This CDR3 contains 15 residues. Trimming removed 4 bases from V and 6 bases from J, with 19 bases in between.

The V call is TRBV4-2, the J call TRBJ2-3, with D possibly matching TRBD2 (6 bases). The germline CDR1 and CDR2 sequences are LGHNA and YNFKEQ. The CDR3 sequence is 14 residues long. Deletions cut 4 bases from V and 2 bases from J, with 10 bases between. The CDR3 nucleotides are TGTGCCAGCAGCCCGGGGACTCCCACAGATACGCAGTATTTT. Its protein is CASSPGTPTDTQYF.

This clone was seen only a few times. The V and J genes are TRBV19 and TRBJ1-3; unclear D gene. The germline V and J ends were trimmed by 5 bases and 0 bases, with 17 bases remaining between them. From germline, CDR1 is LNHDA and CDR2 SQIVND (reference sequence). CDR3 length equals 17 residues. In DNA, the CDR3 is TGTGCCAGTAGTTTGGGGAGACGGATGTCCTCTGGAAACACCATATATTTT. Translating it yields CASSLGRRMSSGNTIYF.

V and J are TRBV6-4 and TRBJ2-3; no reliable D call. This CDR3 has 16 amino acids. Trimming took off 2 bases at V and 0 bases at J, with 12 bases between the two ends. Germline loops: CDR1 MRHNA, CDR2 SNTAGT. The CDR3 loop reads CASSDAAGSSTDTQYF. Written as DNA, the CDR3 is TGTGCCAGCAGTGACGCAGCAGGTTCTAGCACAGATACGCAGTATTTT.